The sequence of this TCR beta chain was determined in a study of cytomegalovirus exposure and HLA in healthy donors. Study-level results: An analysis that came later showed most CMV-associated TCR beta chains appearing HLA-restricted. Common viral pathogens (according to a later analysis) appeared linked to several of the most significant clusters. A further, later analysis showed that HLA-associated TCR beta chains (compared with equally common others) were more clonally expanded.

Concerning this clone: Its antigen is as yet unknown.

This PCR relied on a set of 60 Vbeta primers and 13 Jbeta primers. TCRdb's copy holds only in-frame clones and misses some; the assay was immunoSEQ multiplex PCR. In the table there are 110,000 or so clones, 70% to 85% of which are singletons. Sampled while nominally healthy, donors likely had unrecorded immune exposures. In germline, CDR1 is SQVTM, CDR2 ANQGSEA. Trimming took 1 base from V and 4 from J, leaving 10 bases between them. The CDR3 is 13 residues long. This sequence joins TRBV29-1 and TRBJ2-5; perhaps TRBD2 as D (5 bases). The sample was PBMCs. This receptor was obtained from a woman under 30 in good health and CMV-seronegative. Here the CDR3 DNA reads TGCAGCGTTGAAGTAGGCGGGTCAGAGACCCAGTACTTC. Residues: CSVEVGGSETQYF.